The rows below give T cell receptor beta chains drawn from one sample of a study of response to subunit inactivated influenza vaccine. TCRdb re-analysed the RT-PCR reads in MiXCR, keeping a single row per CDR3 protein. The data hold about 500,000 distinct CDR3 sequences, with about 17% observed a single time. The sample in question was CD4+ T cells sorted from PBMCs, obtained roughly 24 months after vaccination. The source of these receptors is a man between 50 and 75 years old who received an inactivated influenza vaccine. CDR3s include the opening cysteine and the closing phenylalanine or tryptophan. The D gene is left open where the match is weak. Not all rows give a size; the values are once, few, many and, for expanded clones, a class.

j_call: TRBJ1-1; v_call: TRBV5-1; d_call: .; cdr3_length: 15; clone_size: few; cdr3_nt: TGCGCCAGCAGCTTGGAAGGAGGGCAAGGACGTGAAGCTTTCTTT; cdr3_aa: CASSLEGGQGREAFF
j_call: TRBJ2-3; v_call: TRBV6-6; d_call: .; cdr3_length: 12; clone_size: few; cdr3_nt: TGTGCCAGCAGTTACTCCAAGGGGACGCAGTATTTT; cdr3_aa: CASSYSKGTQYF
j_call: TRBJ2-7; v_call: TRBV20-1; d_call: .; cdr3_length: 14; clone_size: few; cdr3_nt: TGCAGTGCTTCGACCCTAGCGAGTGGCTACGAGCAGTACTTC; cdr3_aa: CSASTLASGYEQYF
j_call: TRBJ2-7; v_call: TRBV7-2; d_call: .; cdr3_length: 17; clone_size: many; cdr3_nt: TGTGCCAGCAGCCTCACTTTGAGACTAGAGGCGTCCTACGAGCAGTACTTC; cdr3_aa: CASSLTLRLEASYEQYF
j_call: TRBJ2-6; v_call: TRBV10-3; d_call: .; cdr3_length: 13; clone_size: .; cdr3_nt: TGTGCCACCGGGGTTGCTGGGGCCAACGTCCTGACTTTC; cdr3_aa: CATGVAGANVLTF
j_call: TRBJ2-3; v_call: TRBV29-1; d_call: TRBD2; cdr3_length: 15; clone_size: many; cdr3_nt: TGCAGCGTTGTTAGGGCTAGCGGGAGGAGCGATACGCAGTATTTT; cdr3_aa: CSVVRASGRSDTQYF
j_call: TRBJ2-7; v_call: TRBV11-3; d_call: TRBD1; cdr3_length: 15; clone_size: few; cdr3_nt: TGTGCCAGCAGCTTTCCCAACAGGGGTTGGCACGAGCAGTACTTC; cdr3_aa: CASSFPNRGWHEQYF
j_call: TRBJ2-1; v_call: TRBV4-1; d_call: .; cdr3_length: 12; clone_size: .; cdr3_nt: TGCGCCAGCAGCCAATGGAGAGATGAGCAGTTCTTC; cdr3_aa: CASSQWRDEQFF
j_call: TRBJ1-1; v_call: TRBV7-9; d_call: .; cdr3_length: 15; clone_size: .; cdr3_nt: TGTGCCAGCAAGCAGAGGGGTGCGGGATTCACTGAAGCTTTCTTT; cdr3_aa: CASKQRGAGFTEAFF
j_call: TRBJ1-6; v_call: TRBV20-1; d_call: .; cdr3_length: 14; clone_size: .; cdr3_nt: TGCAGTGCCTCTTGGGGGGGATATAATTCACCCCTCCACTTT; cdr3_aa: CSASWGGYNSPLHF
j_call: TRBJ1-1; v_call: TRBV3-1; d_call: .; cdr3_length: 13; clone_size: .; cdr3_nt: TGTTCCAGCAGCTTCGCGAGGAACACTGAAGCTTTCTTT; cdr3_aa: CSSSFARNTEAFF
j_call: TRBJ1-4; v_call: TRBV19; d_call: TRBD1; cdr3_length: 14; clone_size: .; cdr3_nt: TGTGCCAGTGGGACACAGGGGACGAATGAAAAACTGTTTTTT; cdr3_aa: CASGTQGTNEKLFF
j_call: TRBJ2-3; v_call: TRBV5-1; d_call: .; cdr3_length: 13; clone_size: few; cdr3_nt: TGCGCCAGCAGCTTGCACAGGGCAGATACGCAGTATTTT; cdr3_aa: CASSLHRADTQYF
j_call: TRBJ2-1; v_call: TRBV11-3; d_call: TRBD2; cdr3_length: 15; clone_size: .; cdr3_nt: TGTGCCAGCAGCTTAGTGTCGGGAGGGCCAGGTGAGCAGTTCTTC; cdr3_aa: CASSLVSGGPGEQFF
j_call: TRBJ2-7; v_call: TRBV4-3; d_call: .; cdr3_length: 16; clone_size: .; cdr3_nt: TGCGCCAGCAGCCAAGAATTAGGCGGGGGCCTTTCCGCCCAGTACTTC; cdr3_aa: CASSQELGGGLSAQYF
j_call: TRBJ2-3; v_call: TRBV11-2; d_call: .; cdr3_length: 14; clone_size: .; cdr3_nt: TGTGCCAGCAGCCTCCGGGACTCCGTTTATACGCAGTATTTT; cdr3_aa: CASSLRDSVYTQYF
j_call: TRBJ1-1; v_call: TRBV12-3/TRBV12-4; d_call: TRBD1; cdr3_length: 15; clone_size: few; cdr3_nt: TGTGCCAGCAGCCCCCGGACAGGGGGTGACACTGAAGCTTTCTTT; cdr3_aa: CASSPRTGGDTEAFF
j_call: TRBJ2-1; v_call: TRBV5-5; d_call: .; cdr3_length: 14; clone_size: many; cdr3_nt: TGTGCCAGCAGCGGGGGAGGAGTATACAATGAGCAGTTCTTC; cdr3_aa: CASSGGGVYNEQFF
j_call: TRBJ2-4; v_call: TRBV3-1; d_call: TRBD1; cdr3_length: 17; clone_size: few; cdr3_nt: TGTGCCAGCAGCGGATTTCTGGACAGGTGGGGCAAAAACATTCAGTACTTC; cdr3_aa: CASSGFLDRWGKNIQYF
j_call: TRBJ1-5; v_call: TRBV19; d_call: .; cdr3_length: 14; clone_size: .; cdr3_nt: TGTGCCAGTAGTGGCGCACGGATCAATCAGCCCCAGCATTTT; cdr3_aa: CASSGARINQPQHF
j_call: TRBJ2-7; v_call: TRBV3-1; d_call: .; cdr3_length: 14; clone_size: few; cdr3_nt: TGTGCCAGCAGCCAAGGTTGGAACTACGGCGAGCAGTACTTC; cdr3_aa: CASSQGWNYGEQYF
j_call: TRBJ2-3; v_call: TRBV7-2; d_call: TRBD1; cdr3_length: 14; clone_size: .; cdr3_nt: TGTGCCAGCAGCCTAGGGACAGGGTTATATACGCAGTATTTT; cdr3_aa: CASSLGTGLYTQYF
j_call: TRBJ2-7; v_call: TRBV6-2/TRBV6-3; d_call: .; cdr3_length: 13; clone_size: few; cdr3_nt: TGTGCCAGCAGCCATGGACAGTCCTACGAGCAGTACTTC; cdr3_aa: CASSHGQSYEQYF
j_call: TRBJ2-2; v_call: TRBV5-1; d_call: .; cdr3_length: 14; clone_size: few; cdr3_nt: TGCGCCAGCAGCCCGAGCTTGGGCACCGGGGAGCTGTTTTTT; cdr3_aa: CASSPSLGTGELFF
j_call: TRBJ2-1; v_call: TRBV12-3/TRBV12-4; d_call: TRBD2; cdr3_length: 15; clone_size: many; cdr3_nt: TGTGCCAGCAGTGCAAGCGGGGGGGATTACAATGAGCAGTTCTTC; cdr3_aa: CASSASGGDYNEQFF
j_call: TRBJ2-5; v_call: TRBV5-6; d_call: .; cdr3_length: 14; clone_size: .; cdr3_nt: TGTGCCAGCAGCTTGGAGTCGGCCTCCCGGGCCCAGTACTTC; cdr3_aa: CASSLESASRAQYF
j_call: TRBJ2-3; v_call: TRBV20-1; d_call: .; cdr3_length: 15; clone_size: few; cdr3_nt: TGCAGTGCTAGGGGGGGCTGGGACATCACAGATACGCAGTATTTT; cdr3_aa: CSARGGWDITDTQYF
j_call: TRBJ2-1; v_call: TRBV7-8; d_call: TRBD1; cdr3_length: 15; clone_size: .; cdr3_nt: TGTGCCAGCAGGAGCGACAGGGGGAATTACAATGAGCAGTTCTTC; cdr3_aa: CASRSDRGNYNEQFF
j_call: TRBJ2-1; v_call: TRBV11-2; d_call: .; cdr3_length: 18; clone_size: few; cdr3_nt: TGTGCCAGCAGAATCGCTTGGGGCGGGCGGCGCCGTTACAATGAGCAGTTCTTC; cdr3_aa: CASRIAWGGRRRYNEQFF
j_call: TRBJ1-3; v_call: TRBV12-3/TRBV12-4; d_call: .; cdr3_length: 14; clone_size: few; cdr3_nt: TGTGCCAGCAAAGCCGGGGTTCCTGGAAACACCATATATTTT; cdr3_aa: CASKAGVPGNTIYF
j_call: TRBJ2-7; v_call: TRBV6-1; d_call: TRBD1; cdr3_length: 14; clone_size: once; cdr3_nt: TGTGCCAGCAGTAGACAGGGCCCCGGTTGGGAGCAGTACTTC; cdr3_aa: CASSRQGPGWEQYF
j_call: TRBJ2-1; v_call: TRBV29-1; d_call: TRBD1; cdr3_length: 12; clone_size: .; cdr3_nt: TGCAGCTCGGGACAGGGATTGAATGAGCAGTTCTTC; cdr3_aa: CSSGQGLNEQFF
j_call: TRBJ2-2; v_call: TRBV4-1; d_call: TRBD1; cdr3_length: 16; clone_size: few; cdr3_nt: TGCGCCAGCAGCCAAGGGGGGACAGGGATAAACGGGGAGCTGTTTTTT; cdr3_aa: CASSQGGTGINGELFF
j_call: TRBJ1-1; v_call: TRBV12-3/TRBV12-4; d_call: .; cdr3_length: 14; clone_size: .; cdr3_nt: TGTGCCAGCACCCGGCGGCAGGGACGGACTGAAGCTTTCTTT; cdr3_aa: CASTRRQGRTEAFF
j_call: TRBJ2-1; v_call: TRBV4-1; d_call: .; cdr3_length: 17; clone_size: many; cdr3_nt: TGCGCCAGCAGCCGAATTCAGCTCGGGCGGGGACCGAATGAGCAGTTCTTC; cdr3_aa: CASSRIQLGRGPNEQFF
j_call: TRBJ2-7; v_call: TRBV6-1; d_call: .; cdr3_length: 13; clone_size: few; cdr3_nt: TGTGCCAGCAGAGGGGGTCTTACCTACGAGCAGTACTTC; cdr3_aa: CASRGGLTYEQYF
j_call: TRBJ2-1; v_call: TRBV4-1; d_call: .; cdr3_length: 16; clone_size: few; cdr3_nt: TGCGCCAGCAGCCAAGTTCTGGTGGGGGGCTACAATGAGCAGTTCTTC; cdr3_aa: CASSQVLVGGYNEQFF
j_call: TRBJ2-5; v_call: TRBV27; d_call: .; cdr3_length: 16; clone_size: few; cdr3_nt: TGTGCCAGCAGTGCAGTGGTACCGGGACACCACGGGACCCAGTACTTC; cdr3_aa: CASSAVVPGHHGTQYF
j_call: TRBJ1-1; v_call: TRBV20-1; d_call: .; cdr3_length: 13; clone_size: .; cdr3_nt: TGCAGTGCTACGGGATATACGAACACTGAAGCTTTCTTT; cdr3_aa: CSATGYTNTEAFF
j_call: TRBJ2-2; v_call: TRBV20-1; d_call: TRBD1; cdr3_length: 16; clone_size: few; cdr3_nt: TGCAGTGCTAGAGTTGCCGGGACAGGGAACACCGGGGAGCTGTTTTTT; cdr3_aa: CSARVAGTGNTGELFF
j_call: TRBJ2-3; v_call: TRBV4-3; d_call: TRBD2; cdr3_length: 15; clone_size: few; cdr3_nt: TGCGCCAGCAGCCAAGATGGGACTAGCACTTATACGCAGTATTTT; cdr3_aa: CASSQDGTSTYTQYF